This TCR beta chain came from a study of response to subunit inactivated influenza vaccine (dated by TCRdb to the late 2010s). For the wider study: The study used deep quantitative T cell receptor repertoire profiling to track responses to a trivalent subunit inactivated influenza vaccine. The paper as a whole reports these results and caveats: It was suggested by the authors that each seasonal influenza vaccination may recruit only a limited number of new T cells.

This clonotype has just a few counts. What this receptor recognizes is not known. No clone much larger than this one lies a single base away; base qualities are absent. Libraries were built with RT-PCR. TCRdb lists the instrument as Illumina HiSeq 2500. In TCRdb, the public reads were trimmed at Q25 with fastp and aligned with MiXCR, with productive beta chains retained. Rows are combined by CDR3 protein, so each entry shows the most common genes and DNA. The sample records 400,000 to 650,000 distinct CDR3 sequences, approximately 7.3% of which are singletons. Of the sample, about 12% falls within the top ten clones. A distance of 11 bases separates the germline ends of V and J, which lose 2 bases and 0 bases respectively. The germline V gene (reference sequence) supplies CDR1 DFQATT and CDR2 SNEGSKA. The CDR3 covers 16 residues, taking in both the cysteine and the phenylalanine. Of the read, only the CDR3 DNA is kept; its 48 bases are in frame from base 1.

The sample in question was PBMCs from blood, obtained around 2 years after vaccination. This chain joins TRBV20-1 to TRBJ1-6; the D gene is unclear. The sequence came from a man in his fifties or sixties who received an inactivated influenza vaccine. Donor details come from another sample of the same person, matched by shared clones. The CDR3 amino acid sequence is: CSARQQPSSYNSPLHF. The DNA sequence is TGCAGTGCTAGACAACAGCCCAGCTCCTATAATTCACCCCTCCACTTT.